This passage covers 9 T cell receptor beta chains from one sample sequenced in a study of cytomegalovirus exposure and HLA in healthy donors. Primers: 60 Vbeta forward and 13 Jbeta reverse. Some clones are missing from TCRdb's copy, which holds only in-frame ones; the method was immunoSEQ multiplex PCR. The sample lists about 180,000 clones; 77% were seen once. The sample consisted of PBMCs. The receptors come from a man aged 18 to 35 in good health and CMV-seronegative.

The chain has TRBV10-3 and TRBJ2-7; TRBD2 agrees at 9 bases. Germline V gene sequence: CDR1 ENHRY, CDR2 SYGVKD. CDR3 length: 13 residues. The ends lost 6 bases at V and 6 bases at J; junction bases unmatched: 6. This CDR3 reads CAISGTSTGEQYF. CDR3 in DNA: TGTGCCATCAGCGGGACTAGCACGGGCGAGCAGTACTTC.

The chain has TRBV2 and TRBJ2-7; TRBD2 matches at 8 bases. The CDR3 is made up of 15 amino acids. Germline V gene lookup returns CDR1 SNHLY and CDR2 FYNNEI. V gave up 6 bases and J gave up 0 bases; unmatched junction bases: 7. The CDR3 loop reads CASRRLAQSSYEQYF. CDR3 DNA sequence: TGTGCCAGCAGAAGACTAGCGCAGAGCTCCTACGAGCAGTACTTC.

The V call is TRBV7-6, the J call TRBJ2-5; maybe TRBD2 (5 bases). Trimming took 3 bases from V and 5 from J, leaving 10 bases between them. Germline CDR1 SGHVS, CDR2 FNYEAQ. The length of the CDR3 is 13 residues. The CDR3 DNA is TGTGCCAGCAGCTTCGAGAGAGGGGAGACCCAGTACTTC. Protein: CASSFERGETQYF.

This clone was seen a few times. The chain joins TRBV4-1 to TRBJ2-1, with a tentative D call TRBD2 (7 bases). In germline, CDR1 is MGHRA, CDR2 YSYEKL. This CDR3 is built from 16 residues. Trimming removed 0 bases from V and 7 bases from J, with 16 bases in between. In DNA, the CDR3 is TGCGCCAGCAGCCAAGATTGGGGGGGAGGGGGGAATGAGCAGTTCTTC. Translation: CASSQDWGGGGNEQFF.

The chain uses TRBV30 and TRBJ2-5; perhaps TRBD2 as D (6 bases). V lost 3 bases and J 3 bases, leaving 14 bases between the germline ends. The CDR3 covers 14 residues. The germline V gene encodes CDR1 GTSNPN and CDR2 SVGIG (reference sequence). The CDR3 DNA reads as TGTGCCTGGAGGAACCGGGACTCCAAAGAGACCCAGTACTTC. Translated: CAWRNRDSKETQYF. The full variable domain, in which reference TRBV30 and TRBJ2-5 provide the parts outside the CDR3, is SQTIHQWPATLVQPVGSPLSLECTVEGTSNPNLYWYRQAAGRGLQLLFYSVGIGQISSEVPQNLSASRPQDRQFILSSKKLLLSDSGFYLCAWRNRDSKETQYFGPGTRLLVL.

As DNA, the CDR3 is TGTGCCAGCAGCTCCGTGGGACAGGCGAACTACGAGCAGTACTTC. As protein: CASSSVGQANYEQYF. The V and J genes are TRBV7-2 and TRBJ2-7; 8 bases map to TRBD1. Germline CDR1 reads SGHTA; CDR2 reads FQGNSA. The J segment lost 3 bases and the V segment lost 4 bases, leaving 8 bases of the junction unmatched. This CDR3 contains 15 residues.

The chain employs TRBV9 and TRBJ1-2, with 7 bases aligning to TRBD1. The J segment lost 0 bases and the V segment lost 2 bases, leaving 13 bases of the junction unmatched. Germline V gene data show CDR1 as SGDLS and CDR2 as YYNGEE. This CDR3 spans 18 amino acids. The CDR3 protein is CASSVGGNRQGTNYGYTF. The CDR3 DNA sequence: TGTGCCAGCAGCGTGGGGGGAAACCGACAGGGCACTAACTATGGCTACACCTTC.

This clone was counted only a few times. The chain combines TRBV2 with TRBJ2-6, with D possibly being TRBD1 (6 bases). The V and J ends lost 5 bases and 2 bases respectively, with 10 bases between them. Germline V lookup: CDR1 SNHLY, CDR2 FYNNEI. The CDR3 contains 15 residues. The CDR3 protein is CASSFTGTGANVLTF. The CDR3 DNA reads TGTGCCAGCAGTTTTACAGGGACTGGGGCCAACGTCCTGACTTTC.

This clone was seen more than once but under ten times. The V and J genes are TRBV12-5 and TRBJ1-2; D not resolved. CDR3 size: 17 residues. Germline V CDR1 and CDR2: LGHNT, FRNRAP. Trimming left V 6 bases short and J 0 bases short, with 20 bases between. The CDR3 region has the DNA TGTGCTAGTGGGTACGATCCCCATCTACGAGCTAACTATGGCTACACCTTC. Its translation: CASGYDPHLRANYGYTF.